This T cell receptor beta chain was captured in a study of a mutant IDH1 vaccine in newly diagnosed glioma. Study at large: Following radiotherapy alone, or alongside temozolomide cycles, vaccination was started after an interval of 4-6 weeks. Earlier care involved radiotherapy, temozolomide, or both, and the majority received both. General study results and limits: Vaccination induced immune responses in around 95% of patients. Pseudoprogression showed no apparent link to changes in top peripheral T cell clonotypes.

Trimming took 2 bases from V and 3 from J, leaving 10 bases between them. The CDR3 is 15 residues long. Germline values: CDR1 MNHEY, CDR2 SVGAGI. Regarding time point: week 11, during vaccination. Every vaccination contained 300 ug of the mutant IDH1 20-mer peptide and was paired with topical imiquimod. Libraries were prepared by immunoSEQ multiplex PCR; TCRdb keeps only in-frame clonotypes and omits some of them. The data hold 20,000 to 25,000 clones, with 60% to 75% observed a single time. With regard to this clone: Its antigen is not identified.

This TCR came from a man aged 18-30 years with glioma. Some clones in this sample may be carry-over from other donors' samples. The specimen was peripheral blood mononuclear cells (PBMCs), collected from a glioma patient whose treatment included an IDH1 peptide vaccine. The rearrangement joins TRBV6-5 to TRBJ1-4; D is ambiguous. The CDR3 is CASSYQARPNEKLFF. CDR3 nucleotides: TGTGCCAGCAGTTACCAGGCCCGCCCTAATGAAAAACTGTTTTTT.